This is a list of T cell receptor beta chains from one sample in a study of blood T cell repertoires in COVID-19. The protocol was immunoSEQ multiplex PCR, while the TCRdb copy is restricted to in-frame clones and leaves out a portion. The sample yields about 46,000 clones, about 89% seen once. Specimen: peripheral blood. These receptors all come from a human donor in a cohort sampled during active COVID-19. CDR3s include the opening cysteine and the closing phenylalanine or tryptophan. The D gene is left open where the match is weak. The size entry is marked missing in some rows and otherwise reads once, few, many or a size class.

TGCAGCGTCGCCAGGGGATTGAACACTGAAGCTTTCTTT,CSVARGLNTEAFF,few,TRBJ1-1,13,.,TRBV29-1
TGTGCCAGCAGTGGGGGGAGGGTCGAAGGCTACACCTTC,CASSGGRVEGYTF,once,TRBJ1-2,13,.,TRBV27
TGCGCCAGCAGCTTGGATCAGGGAGGGACTGAAGCTTTCTTT,CASSLDQGGTEAFF,.,TRBJ1-1,14,.,TRBV5-1
TGTGCCAGCAGCACCCTAGACAGGGCCACAAACTACGAGCAGTACTTC,CASSTLDRATNYEQYF,.,TRBJ2-7,16,TRBD1,TRBV9
TGCAGCGTTTCGACAGGGACTGGCACTGAAGCTTTCTTT,CSVSTGTGTEAFF,.,TRBJ1-1,13,TRBD1,TRBV29-1
TGTGCCAGCCTCCTCCCAGCGAGCAATGAGCAGTTCTTC,CASLLPASNEQFF,.,TRBJ2-1,13,.,TRBV12-3/TRBV12-4
TGCGCCAGCAGCTCCGGCCAGGGAACTAATGAAAAACTGTTTTTT,CASSSGQGTNEKLFF,.,TRBJ1-4,15,.,TRBV5-1
TGTGCCATCACCCAAGGGAGAGACACAGATACGCAGTATTTT,CAITQGRDTDTQYF,.,TRBJ2-3,14,.,TRBV10-3
TGTGCCAGTACCGCTCCCTCCTCGGCTAGCGGGAGAACCGGGGAGCTGTTTTTT,CASTAPSSASGRTGELFF,.,TRBJ2-2,18,TRBD2,TRBV19
TGTGCCAGCAGCTCTATAAGAGCGGGAGAGACCCCAGATACGCAGTATTTT,CASSSIRAGETPDTQYF,.,TRBJ2-3,17,TRBD2,TRBV7-3
TGCGCCAGCAGCCAACAACAGGGTCGGAATGAGCAGTTCTTC,CASSQQQGRNEQFF,.,TRBJ2-1,14,.,TRBV4-1
TGTGCCTGGAGTGTACATTTCGGACAGGAAACCCAAAAACTGTTTTTT,CAWSVHFGQETQKLFF,.,TRBJ1-4,16,TRBD1,TRBV30
TGTGCCAGCTCACCCGGACAGGGGGCGTATTCACCCCTCCACTTT,CASSPGQGAYSPLHF,.,TRBJ1-6,15,TRBD1,TRBV18